This T cell receptor beta chain was recorded in a study of regulatory T cells in long-lasting Graves disease. Findings and caveats of the study: Peripheral blood alone, not thyroid tissue, underwent study.

The time point was: newly diagnosed GD, antithyroid drugs for less than 3 months. PBMCs provided the RNA from which the TCR library was made. The authors built TCR beta libraries using iRepertoire HTBI primers and Arm-PCR of CDR3 regions. In TCRdb, the multiplex PCR reads were re-called with MiXCR into one record per CDR3 protein. The table includes over 200,000 distinct CDR3 sequences, about a sixth detected once. This clonotype was seen repeatedly, ten times or more. Its target is unknown. The CDR3 is 15 amino acids. Germline loops: CDR1 DFQATT, CDR2 SNEGSKA (reference sequence). The V segment lost 5 bases and the J segment 6 bases; nucleotides outside the gene matches: 11.

This sample comprised peripheral blood mononuclear cells (PBMCs), obtained at new diagnosis, from a patient treated with antithyroid drugs. The TCR was taken from a female donor with Graves disease. The V and J genes are TRBV20-1 and TRBJ2-3; 10 bases align to TRBD2. This CDR3 is CSAPSAGGPRDTQYF. The CDR3 bases are TGCAGTGCTCCCTCAGCGGGAGGGCCGAGGGATACGCAGTATTTT.